The following is a TCR beta chain sequence with its context. This entry comes from a study of T cell responses to AZD1222 COVID-19 vaccine. Germline CDR1 reads LNHNV; CDR2 reads YYDKDF (reference sequence). This CDR3 has 16 amino acids. Between the trimmed V and J ends, which lost 0 bases and 4 bases, there was a span of 14 bases. This table comes from immunoSEQ multiplex PCR, and its TCRdb copy is limited to in-frame clones, with some not included. This sample has some 130,000 clones, with roughly 89% found just once. This chain uses TRBV15 with TRBJ2-3, with unresolved D. This clonotype was obtained from an adult in good health. Source: peripheral blood, taken on day 0 of AZD1222 vaccination. The CDR3 loop reads CATSRDLVLRSDTQYF. The CDR3 region has the DNA TGTGCCACCAGCAGAGATTTAGTTCTAAGGTCAGATACGCAGTATTTT.